These 13 T cell receptor beta chains originate from one sample sequenced in a study of T cell repertoires in cytomegalovirus infection (dated by TCRdb to about 2019). TCRdb shows the sequencer as Illumina HiSeq 1500. The public reads were reprocessed in TCRdb via fastp at Q25 and MiXCR, keeping in-frame beta chains. Every CDR3 protein is listed once, alongside the most common genes and DNA of its rows. This sample lists around 630,000 distinct CDR3 sequences; approximately 24% were detected once. The ten largest clones represent under 8.5% of the sample. Material for sequencing was CD8+ T cells from PBMCs. Source of these receptors: a human donor in good health (CMV status not recorded). Some clones in this sample may be carry-over from other donors' samples.

The V call is TRBV19, the J call TRBJ2-1; 7 bases match TRBD2. V dropped 4 bases and J dropped 3; count of bases not matched to a gene: 6. CDR3 length: 15 residues. CDR1 is LNHDA and CDR2 is SQIVND in the germline V gene (reference sequence). The chain's CDR3 is CASSTAGESYNEQFF. CDR3 sequence (DNA): TGTGCCAGTAGTACTGCGGGGGAGAGCTACAATGAGCAGTTCTTC.

The chain employs TRBV5-1 and TRBJ1-1; D gene ambiguous. The CDR3 has 13 amino acids. The germline gives CDR1 SGHRS, CDR2 YFSETQ. Trimming took 0 bases from V and 7 from J, leaving 10 bases between them. CDR3 in amino acids: CASSLDGGFEAFF. CDR3 in DNA: TGCGCCAGCAGCTTGGACGGCGGCTTTGAAGCTTTCTTT.

J is TRBJ2-1 and V is TRBV7-8; D is uncertain. This CDR3 is 14 amino acids long. Germline loops: CDR1 SGHVS, CDR2 FQNEAQ. Deletions cut 5 bases from V and 2 bases from J, with 10 bases between. Written as DNA, the CDR3 is TGTGCCAGCAGCCTGGAAGTCCCCTACAATGAGCAGTTCTTC. It translates to CASSLEVPYNEQFF.

Many counts were recorded for this clonotype. The gene calls are TRBV7-2 and TRBJ2-7, with D possibly matching TRBD2 (6 bases). The V end was cut by 1 base, the J end by 6 bases, with 7 bases between. Per the germline V gene, CDR1 is SGHTA and CDR2 is FQGNSA. The CDR3 is made up of 12 amino acids. In DNA form, the CDR3 reads TGTGCCAGCAGCTTAGACGGGGGCGAGCAGTACTTC. Amino acid sequence: CASSLDGGEQYF.

This clonotype was counted a few times. This chain joins TRBV27 and TRBJ2-5; D is undetermined. Trimming took off 5 bases at V and 5 bases at J, with 9 bases between the two ends. The CDR3 spans 12 residues. Germline CDR1 MNHEY, CDR2 SMNVEV (reference sequence). The CDR3 nucleotides are TGTGCCAGCAGTCCCCCTAGTGAGACCCAGTACTTC. Translating gives CASSPPSETQYF.

This clonotype was seen only a few times. The chain has TRBV20-1 and TRBJ2-6, with TRBD2 matching 10 bases. The CDR3 totals 18 residues. V was clipped by 4 bases and J by 0 bases; unmatched bases: 9. Germline V gives CDR1 DFQATT, CDR2 SNEGSKA (reference sequence). The CDR3 sequence: CSAIPLAGASSGANVLTF. The CDR3 nucleotides read TGCAGTGCTATTCCCCTAGCGGGGGCGAGCTCTGGGGCCAACGTCCTGACTTTC.

This chain connects TRBV11-1 to TRBJ2-1, with D perhaps assigned TRBD1 or TRBD2 (6 bases each). V lost 2 bases and J lost 6, with 14 bases in between. The CDR3 is 15 amino acids. From germline, CDR1 is SGHAT and CDR2 FQDESV (reference sequence). This CDR3 is CASSLSGAQSNEQFF. The CDR3 DNA sequence: TGTGCCAGCAGCTTATCGGGGGCGCAAAGCAATGAGCAGTTCTTC.

The sample holds many counts of this clonotype. The chain combines TRBV7-6 with TRBJ1-1, with 7 bases lining up with TRBD1. J was trimmed by 2 bases and V by 4 bases; bases with no gene match: 10. CDR3 length equals 16 residues. Germline assignment: CDR1 SGHVS and CDR2 FNYEAQ. The CDR3 is CASSSDRALGNTEAFF. CDR3 nucleotide sequence: TGTGCCAGCAGCTCCGACAGGGCGCTGGGAAACACTGAAGCTTTCTTT.

The chain uses TRBV19 and TRBJ1-1; D not certain. Germline values: CDR1 LNHDA, CDR2 SQIVND (reference sequence). V was shortened by 2 bases and J by 1 base, with 20 bases between the two germline ends. The CDR3 totals 18 residues. In DNA, the CDR3 is TGTGCCAGTAGTATAATTTCGGACCCACTTAACCCGAACACTGAAGCTTTCTTT. Translating gives CASSIISDPLNPNTEAFF.

The sample holds many counts of this clonotype. The chain employs TRBV6-6 and TRBJ1-3; 8 positions match TRBD1. Germline CDR1 is MNHNY and CDR2 is SVGAGI (reference sequence). V lost 4 bases and J lost 4; bases outside the gene matches: 6. The CDR3 covers 15 residues. The DNA for the CDR3 is TGTGCCAGCAGTTCGGCAGGGGGCTCCGGAAACACCATATATTTT. It is translated as CASSSAGGSGNTIYF.

This clonotype occurred many times. This rearrangement joins TRBV7-9 to TRBJ2-5; D may be TRBD2 (6 bases). V lost 5 bases and J 4 bases, leaving 14 bases between the germline ends. Germline assignment: CDR1 SEHNR and CDR2 FQNEAQ (reference sequence). The CDR3 contains 14 residues. The CDR3 bases are TGTGCCAGCAGCGCCGGGGGAGGCCTAGAGACCCAGTACTTC. It yields the protein CASSAGGGLETQYF.

The chain has TRBV10-3 and TRBJ1-1, with D possibly matching TRBD1 (5 bases). Germline V gene sequence: CDR1 ENHRY, CDR2 SYGVKD. Trimming removed 9 bases at V and 1 base at J, with 9 bases between. The CDR3 has 12 residues. CDR3 protein: CAIKGTNTEAFF. The CDR3 DNA is TGTGCCATAAAGGGGACGAACACTGAAGCTTTCTTT.

The chain combines TRBV27 with TRBJ2-3, with 10 nucleotides matching TRBD1. The CDR3 covers 15 residues. Germline V CDR1 and CDR2: MNHEY, SMNVEV (reference sequence). V shed 6 bases, J shed 2 bases, and the junction held 5 bases outside the gene matches. CDR3 region: CASSQRQGATDTQYF. DNA of the CDR3: TGTGCCAGCAGCCAGAGACAGGGGGCCACAGATACGCAGTATTTT.